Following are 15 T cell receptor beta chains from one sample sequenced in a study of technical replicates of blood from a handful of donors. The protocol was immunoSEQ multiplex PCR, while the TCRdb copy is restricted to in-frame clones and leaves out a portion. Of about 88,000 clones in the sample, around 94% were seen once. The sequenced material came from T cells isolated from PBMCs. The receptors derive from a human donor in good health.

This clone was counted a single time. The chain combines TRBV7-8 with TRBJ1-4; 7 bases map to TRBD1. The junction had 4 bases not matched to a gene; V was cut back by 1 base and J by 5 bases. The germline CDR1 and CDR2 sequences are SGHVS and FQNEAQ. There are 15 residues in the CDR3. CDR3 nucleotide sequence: TGTGCCAGCAGCTTAGGACAGGGAATCAATGAAAAACTGTTTTTT. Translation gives CASSLGQGINEKLFF. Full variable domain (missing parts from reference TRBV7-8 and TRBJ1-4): GAGVSQSPRYKVAKRGQDVALRCDPISGHVSLFWYQQALGQGPEFLTYFQNEAQLDKSGLPSDRFFAERPEGSVSTLKIQRTQQEDSAVYLCASSLGQGINEKLFFGSGTQLSVL.

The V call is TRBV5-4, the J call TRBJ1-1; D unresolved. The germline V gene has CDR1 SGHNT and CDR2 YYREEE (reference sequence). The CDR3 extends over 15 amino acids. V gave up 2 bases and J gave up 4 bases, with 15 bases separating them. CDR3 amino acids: CASSFPGESSTEAFF. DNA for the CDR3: TGTGCCAGCAGCTTCCCTGGGGAGTCGAGCACTGAAGCTTTCTTT.

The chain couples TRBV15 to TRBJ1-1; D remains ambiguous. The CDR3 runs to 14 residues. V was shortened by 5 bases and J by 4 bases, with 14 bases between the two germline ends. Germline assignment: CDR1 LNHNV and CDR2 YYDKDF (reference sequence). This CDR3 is CATSEFRGTTEAFF. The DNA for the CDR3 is TGTGCCACCAGCGAGTTTCGGGGAACCACTGAAGCTTTCTTT.

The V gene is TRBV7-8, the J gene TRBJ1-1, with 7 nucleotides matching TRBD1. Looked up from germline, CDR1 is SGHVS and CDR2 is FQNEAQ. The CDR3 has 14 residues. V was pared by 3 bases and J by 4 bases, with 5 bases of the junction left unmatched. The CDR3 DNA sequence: TGTGCCAGCAGCTTGCGACAGGGTCCCACTGAAGCTTTCTTT. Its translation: CASSLRQGPTEAFF.

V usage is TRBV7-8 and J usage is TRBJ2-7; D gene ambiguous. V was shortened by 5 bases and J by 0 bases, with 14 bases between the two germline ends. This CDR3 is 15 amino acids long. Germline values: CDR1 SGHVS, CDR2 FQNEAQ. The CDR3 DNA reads TGTGCCAGCAGCGCAACTTTGCGTAGCTCCTACGAGCAGTACTTC. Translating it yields CASSATLRSSYEQYF.

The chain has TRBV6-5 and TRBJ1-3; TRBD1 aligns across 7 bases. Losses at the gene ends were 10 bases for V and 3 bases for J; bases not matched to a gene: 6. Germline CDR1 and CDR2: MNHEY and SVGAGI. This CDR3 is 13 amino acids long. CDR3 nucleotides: TGTGCCACTGCAACAGGGGTTGGAAACACCATATATTTT. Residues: CATATGVGNTIYF.

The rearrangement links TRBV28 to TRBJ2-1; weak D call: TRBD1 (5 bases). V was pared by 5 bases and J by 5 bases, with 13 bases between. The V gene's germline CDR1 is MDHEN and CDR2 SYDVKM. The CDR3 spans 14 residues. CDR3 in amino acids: CASSPITGNNEQFF. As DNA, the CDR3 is TGTGCCAGCAGTCCAATCACAGGTAACAATGAGCAGTTCTTC. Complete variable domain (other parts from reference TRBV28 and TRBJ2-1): DVKVTQSSRYLVKRTGEKVFLECVQDMDHENMFWYRQDPGLGLRLIYFSYDVKMKEKGDIPEGYSVSREKKERFSLILESASTNQTSMYLCASSPITGNNEQFFGPGTRLTVL.

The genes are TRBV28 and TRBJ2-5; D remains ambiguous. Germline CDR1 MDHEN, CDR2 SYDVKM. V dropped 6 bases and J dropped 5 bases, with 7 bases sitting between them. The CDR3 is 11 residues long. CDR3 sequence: CASSHGETQYF. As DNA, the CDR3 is TGTGCCAGCAGCCACGGGGAGACCCAGTACTTC.

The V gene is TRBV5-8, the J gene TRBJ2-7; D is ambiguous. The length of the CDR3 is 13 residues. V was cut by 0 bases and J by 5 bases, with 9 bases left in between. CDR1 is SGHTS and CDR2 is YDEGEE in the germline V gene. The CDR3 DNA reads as TGTGCCAGCAGCTTGGCCAGGTTCGACGAGCAGTACTTC. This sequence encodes CASSLARFDEQYF.

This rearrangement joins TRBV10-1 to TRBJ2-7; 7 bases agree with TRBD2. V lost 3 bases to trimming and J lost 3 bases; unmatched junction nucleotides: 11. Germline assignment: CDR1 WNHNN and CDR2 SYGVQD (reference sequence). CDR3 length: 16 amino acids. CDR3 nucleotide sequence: TGCGCCAGCAGTGACCATAAAGGACTAGTGGGCTACGAGCAGTACTTC. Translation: CASSDHKGLVGYEQYF.

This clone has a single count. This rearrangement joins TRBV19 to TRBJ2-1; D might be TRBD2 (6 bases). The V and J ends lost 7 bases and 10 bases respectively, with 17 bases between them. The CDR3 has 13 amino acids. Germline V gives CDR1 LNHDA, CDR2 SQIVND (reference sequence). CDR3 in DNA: TGTGCCAGTATCGACGATGAGGGAGGAGAGCAGTTCTTC. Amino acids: CASIDDEGGEQFF.

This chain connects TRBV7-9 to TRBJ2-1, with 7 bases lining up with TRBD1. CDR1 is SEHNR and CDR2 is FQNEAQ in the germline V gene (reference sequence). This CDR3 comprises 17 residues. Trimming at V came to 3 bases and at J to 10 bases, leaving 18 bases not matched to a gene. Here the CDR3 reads CASSLRGLRQGEWEQFF. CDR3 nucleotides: TGTGCCAGCAGCTTGCGCGGTTTAAGGCAGGGGGAATGGGAGCAGTTCTTC.

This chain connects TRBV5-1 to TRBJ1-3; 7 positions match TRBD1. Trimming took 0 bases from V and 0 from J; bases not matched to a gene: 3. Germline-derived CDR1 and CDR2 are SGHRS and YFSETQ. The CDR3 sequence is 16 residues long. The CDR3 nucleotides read TGCGCCAGCAGCTTGGGCGGGACAGACTCTGGAAACACCATATATTTT. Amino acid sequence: CASSLGGTDSGNTIYF.

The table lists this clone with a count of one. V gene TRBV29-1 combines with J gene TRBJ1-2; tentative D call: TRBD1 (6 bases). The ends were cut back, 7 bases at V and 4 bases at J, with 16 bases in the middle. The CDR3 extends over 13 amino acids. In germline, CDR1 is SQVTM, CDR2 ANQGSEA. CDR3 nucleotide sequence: TGCAGCGGCAAAGAACAGGGTGGCTATGGCTACACCTTC. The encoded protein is CSGKEQGGYGYTF.

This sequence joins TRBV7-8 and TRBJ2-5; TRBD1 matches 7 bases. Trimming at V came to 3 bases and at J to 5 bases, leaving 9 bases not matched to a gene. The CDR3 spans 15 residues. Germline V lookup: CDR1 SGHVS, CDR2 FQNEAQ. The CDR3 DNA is TGTGCCAGCAGCTTGCCCGACAGGGCAGGGGAGACCCAGTACTTC. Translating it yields CASSLPDRAGETQYF.